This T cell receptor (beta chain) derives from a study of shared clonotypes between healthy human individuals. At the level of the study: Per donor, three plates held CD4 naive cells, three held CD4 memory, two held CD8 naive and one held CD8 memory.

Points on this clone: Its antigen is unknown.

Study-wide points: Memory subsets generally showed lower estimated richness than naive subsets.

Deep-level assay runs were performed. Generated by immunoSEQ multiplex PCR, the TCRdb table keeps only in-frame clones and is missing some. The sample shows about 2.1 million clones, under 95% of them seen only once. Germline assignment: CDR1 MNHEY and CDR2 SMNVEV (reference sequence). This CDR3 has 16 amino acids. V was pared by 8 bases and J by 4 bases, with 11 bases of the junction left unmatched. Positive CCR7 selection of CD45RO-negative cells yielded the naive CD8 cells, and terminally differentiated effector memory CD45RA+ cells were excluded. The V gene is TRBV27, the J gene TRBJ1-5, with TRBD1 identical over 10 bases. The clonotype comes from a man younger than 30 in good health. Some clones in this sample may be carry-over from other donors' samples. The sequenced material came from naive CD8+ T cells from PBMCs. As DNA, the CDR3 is TGTGCCAGCCAACCCTCCTGGGACAGGGGTAATCAGCCCCAGCATTTT. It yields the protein CASQPSWDRGNQPQHF.